Presented here are 17 T cell receptor beta chains from one specimen sequenced in a study of OX40 agonist ivuxolimab in advanced cancers. The library was generated by the immunoSEQ multiplex PCR assay. This is the immuneACCESS table as TCRdb keeps it, with only in-frame sequences that have V and J called. A part of the clones is gone; compared with another copy, unresolved V genes explain less than half, and the rest is unexplained. For this sample there are about 53,000 clones; roughly 83% appear just once. The ten largest clones add up to 3.5% to 5.5% of the sample. Sample: CD4+ or CD8+ T cells sorted from blood, taken in a trial of the OX40 agonist ivuxolimab. These receptors were obtained from an adult with an advanced solid tumor such as melanoma, head and neck, liver or kidney cancer.

On this clone itself: This same CDR3 is encoded by further DNA sequences in the sample. This CDR3 is CASSLAASGPSYEQYF. CDR3 nucleotides: TGTGCCAGCAGCTTAGCAGCTAGCGGGCCATCCTACGAGCAGTACTTC. The chain carries TRBV7-2 and TRBJ2-7, with 8 bases lining up with TRBD2. Germline CDR1 SGHTA, CDR2 FQGNSA. The CDR3 loop spans 16 amino acids. V was pared by 0 bases and J by 1 base, with 5 bases of the junction left unmatched. Full variable domain (remainder filled in from reference TRBV7-2 and TRBJ2-7): GAGVSQSPSNKVTEKGKDVELRCDPISGHTALYWYRQSLGQGLEFLIYFQGNSAPDKSGLPSDRFSAERTGGSVSTLTIQRTQQEDSAVYLCASSLAASGPSYEQYFGPGTRLTVT.

The chain links TRBV6-1 to TRBJ1-1; 7 bases agree with TRBD1. With V trimmed by 2 bases and J by 5 bases, 8 bases remained unmatched. This CDR3 comprises 15 residues. Germline CDR1 reads MNHNS; CDR2 reads SASEGT. The CDR3 sequence is CASSEIEGARTEAFF. For the CDR3, the DNA is TGTGCCAGCAGTGAAATTGAGGGGGCGCGGACTGAAGCTTTCTTT.

The rearrangement uses TRBV5-1 and TRBJ2-3, with 9 bases aligning to TRBD1. Germline V lookup: CDR1 SGHRS, CDR2 YFSETQ. The J segment lost 2 bases and the V segment lost 4 bases, leaving 5 bases of the junction unmatched. The CDR3 sequence is 15 residues long. DNA of the CDR3: TGCGCCAGCAGCCCCGGGACAGGGAACACAGATACGCAGTATTTT. It encodes CASSPGTGNTDTQYF. Full variable domain (rest looked up from reference TRBV5-1 and TRBJ2-3): KAGVTQTPRYLIKTRGQQVTLSCSPISGHRSVSWYQQTPGQGLQFLFEYFSETQRNKGNFPGRFSGRQFSNSRSEMNVSTLELGDSALYLCASSPGTGNTDTQYFGPGTRLTVL.

The chain couples TRBV11-3 to TRBJ1-2; D might be TRBD1 (6 bases). The germline CDR1 and CDR2 sequences are SGHNT and YENEEA. V dropped 4 bases and J dropped 8 bases, with 14 bases sitting between them. CDR3 size: 13 residues. CDR3 coding DNA: TGTGCCAGCAGCTCCCAGGGGCGCGGAGGCTACACCTTC. This translates into CASSSQGRGGYTF.

The chain carries TRBV2 and TRBJ1-6; D uncertain. V was pared by 6 bases and J by 8 bases, with 5 bases between. This CDR3 comprises 11 residues. CDR1 is SNHLY, CDR2 FYNNEI, per germline. CDR3 residues: CASRTDSPLHF. The CDR3, as DNA: TGTGCCAGCAGAACAGATTCACCCCTCCACTTT.

The chain uses TRBV11-3 and TRBJ1-2; D is unresolved. CDR1 and CDR2 (germline): SGHNT, YENEEA. V was trimmed by 1 base and J by 7 bases, leaving 7 bases between them. The CDR3 has 12 residues. The CDR3 bases are TGTGCCAGCAGCTTAGGCCCTGGTGGCTACACCTTC. Translation gives CASSLGPGGYTF. Drawing the rest from reference TRBV11-3 and TRBJ1-2, the complete variable domain is EAGVVQSPRYKIIEKKQPVAFWCNPISGHNTLYWYLQNLGQGPELLIRYENEEAVDDSQLPKDRFSAERLKGVDSTLKIQPAELGDSAVYLCASSLGPGGYTFGSGTRLTVV.

The chain employs TRBV5-4 and TRBJ2-3, with D perhaps assigned TRBD1 or TRBD2 (5 bases each). This CDR3 has 15 residues. Germline V gene lookup returns CDR1 SGHNT and CDR2 YYREEE (reference sequence). Between the trimmed V and J ends, which lost 4 bases and 0 bases, there was a span of 12 bases. The chain's CDR3 is CASSRGGISTDTQYF. The DNA for the CDR3 is TGTGCCAGCAGCCGTGGGGGAATTAGCACAGATACGCAGTATTTT. The full variable domain, with the rest looked up from reference TRBV5-4 and TRBJ2-3, is ETGVTQSPTHLIKTRGQQVTLRCSSQSGHNTVSWYQQALGQGPQFIFQYYREEENGRGNFPPRFSGLQFPNYSSELNVNALELDDSALYLCASSRGGISTDTQYFGPGTRLTVL.

This chain connects TRBV5-6 to TRBJ1-2; D is ambiguous. The CDR3 length is 13 residues. V was shortened by 2 bases and J by 4 bases, with 9 bases between the two germline ends. From germline, CDR1 is SGHDT and CDR2 YYEEEE. In DNA form, the CDR3 reads TGTGCCAGCAGCTTACTCAATCCCTATGGCTACACCTTC. Protein: CASSLLNPYGYTF.

The rearrangement uses TRBV6-1 and TRBJ1-2, with TRBD1 as a possible D gene (6 bases). The germline V gene encodes CDR1 MNHNS and CDR2 SASEGT. The V gene lost 8 bases and the J gene lost 4 bases, with 17 bases spanning the gap. This CDR3 is built from 14 residues. The CDR3 loop reads CASLLQGGLYGYTF. CDR3 nucleotide sequence: TGTGCCAGCCTCCTACAGGGAGGACTCTATGGCTACACCTTC.

V gene TRBV19 combines with J gene TRBJ2-1; perhaps D is TRBD1 or TRBD2 (5 bases each). V dropped 5 bases and J dropped 4 bases, with 12 bases sitting between them. Germline CDR1 is LNHDA and CDR2 is SQIVND (reference sequence). This CDR3 region has 14 residues. The CDR3 region has the DNA TGTGCCAGTAGTTCCGGGGCGACTTACAATGAGCAGTTCTTC. Encoded protein: CASSSGATYNEQFF.

The table lists this clone with a count of one. The genes are TRBV7-6 and TRBJ1-1; possibly TRBD1 for D (6 bases). CDR1 and CDR2 from the germline V gene are SGHVS and FNYEAQ. The germline V and J ends were trimmed by 3 bases and 1 base, with 9 bases remaining between them. CDR3 length equals 14 residues. The DNA for the CDR3 is TGTGCCAGCAGCTTGGGGGCCCGGAACACTGAAGCTTTCTTT. It specifies CASSLGARNTEAFF. Based on the CDR3 plus reference TRBV7-6 and TRBJ1-1, the full variable domain is GAGVSQSPRYKVTKRGQDVALRCDPISGHVSLYWYRQALGQGPEFLTYFNYEAQQDKSGLPNDRFSAERPEGSISTLTIQRTEQRDSAMYRCASSLGARNTEAFFGQGTRLTVV.

The rearrangement joins TRBV15 to TRBJ1-4; D gene uncertain. CDR1 and CDR2 (germline): LNHNV, YYDKDF (reference sequence). Between the trimmed V and J ends, which lost 7 bases and 1 base, there was a span of 7 bases. This CDR3 contains 13 residues. In nucleotides, the CDR3 is TGTGCCACCACGCGGGGAACTAATGAAAAACTGTTTTTT. Its protein product is CATTRGTNEKLFF.

J is TRBJ2-3 and V is TRBV19; 8 bases fit TRBD2. Germline CDR1 LNHDA, CDR2 SQIVND (reference sequence). The trim removed 3 bases at V and 0 bases at J, leaving 11 bases unmatched. CDR3 length: 18 amino acids. This chain's CDR3 is CASSMRALAALSTDTQYF. For the CDR3, the DNA is TGTGCCAGTAGTATGCGGGCACTAGCGGCCCTTAGCACAGATACGCAGTATTTT.

The rearrangement joins TRBV6-6 to TRBJ2-7, with D possibly TRBD2 on 6 matching bases. Trimming shortened V by 2 bases and J by 7 bases, and 12 bases separated the two germline ends. CDR3 length equals 13 residues. CDR1 and CDR2 from the germline V gene are MNHNY and SVGAGI (reference sequence). In DNA form, the CDR3 reads TGTGCCAGCAGTTACGGGCTAGCGAGAGAGCAGTACTTC. This sequence encodes CASSYGLAREQYF.

The chain uses TRBV28 and TRBJ1-4; D unresolved. The CDR3 extends over 15 amino acids. Trimming took 7 bases from V and 10 from J, leaving 22 bases between them. CDR1 and CDR2 from the germline V gene are MDHEN and SYDVKM. The CDR3 coding sequence is TGTGCCAGCACCCCCACGTGGGGAGGGATAGGAAAACTGTTTTTT. It is translated as CASTPTWGGIGKLFF.

As regards this clone: An end of the junction differs from the germline gene, which may be a read error. This chain links TRBV28 with TRBJ2-7, with 7 bases matching TRBD2. The CDR3 runs 17 residues. Germline V gene lookup returns CDR1 MDHEN and CDR2 SYDVKM. The CDR3 DNA follows: TGTGCCCGCAGTAGAAGAAAAGCGGGGCTTGGCCTCTACGAGCAGTACTTC. It yields the protein CARSRRKAGLGLYEQYF.

The chain carries TRBV7-7 and TRBJ2-1, with TRBD2 matching 14 bases. V shed 5 bases and J 6 bases; nucleotides not matched to a gene: 9. CDR1 SSHAT and CDR2 FNYEAQ come from the germline V gene (reference sequence). CDR3 length: 17 amino acids. The CDR3 here is CASSPLGTSGRVNEQFF. Written as DNA, the CDR3 is TGTGCCAGCAGCCCCTTGGGGACTAGCGGGAGAGTCAATGAGCAGTTCTTC.